This is a list of T cell receptor beta chains from one sample in a study of T cells in Graves' hyperthyroidism and ophthalmopathy. TCRdb itself ran the multiplex PCR reads through MiXCR, one entry per CDR3 protein. The table has a few hundred thousand distinct CDR3 sequences, approximately 15% seen once. Sequenced material: blood. The receptors come from a woman aged 18-29 years with Graves' hyperthyroidism that later progressed to Graves' ophthalmopathy. CDR3s include the opening cysteine and the closing phenylalanine or tryptophan. D genes are given only for firm matches.

CDR3	D	V	J
CAWSVFGLEDEQFF	NA	TRBV30	TRBJ2-1
CASTKQHAGGGYEQYF	TRBD2	TRBV28	TRBJ2-7
CSARDGGGYGYTF	NA	TRBV20-1	TRBJ1-2
CASSLARLAGRQTQYF	TRBD2	TRBV5-1	TRBJ2-5
CATSDSQQGDSNQPQHF	NA	TRBV24-1	TRBJ1-5
CATFRDRGHYSNQPQHF	TRBD1	TRBV28	TRBJ1-5
CASSGAGRERQETQYF	TRBD2	TRBV6-1	TRBJ2-5
CSASILAGVSGKETQYF	TRBD2	TRBV20-1	TRBJ2-5
CASRDFGGATTKQFF	NA	TRBV2	TRBJ2-1
CSVEDARDPSYEQYF	NA	TRBV29-1	TRBJ2-7
CASRSVDSTYEQYF	NA	TRBV6-1	TRBJ2-7
CSASLSQYF	NA	TRBV20-1	TRBJ2-5
CASSLGNLEASYEQYF	NA	TRBV7-9	TRBJ2-7